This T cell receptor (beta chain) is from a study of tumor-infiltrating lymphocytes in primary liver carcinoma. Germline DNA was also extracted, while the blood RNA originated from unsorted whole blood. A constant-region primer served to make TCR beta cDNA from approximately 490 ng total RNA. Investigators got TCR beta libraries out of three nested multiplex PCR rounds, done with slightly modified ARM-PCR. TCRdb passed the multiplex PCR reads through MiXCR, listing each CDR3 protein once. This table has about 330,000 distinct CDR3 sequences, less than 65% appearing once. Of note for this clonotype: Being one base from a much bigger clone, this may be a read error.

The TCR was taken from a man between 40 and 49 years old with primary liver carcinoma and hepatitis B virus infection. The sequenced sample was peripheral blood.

The CDR3 DNA sequence: TGTGCCAGCAGTGGAGCTCGAGGGCTGGGCTATGGCTACACCTTC. Translated, it gives CASSGARGLGYGYTF. The V gene is TRBV6-1, the J gene TRBJ1-2; D is unresolved. Trimming took 4 bases from V and 4 from J, leaving 16 bases between them. CDR1 and CDR2 from the germline V gene are MNHNS and SASEGT. CDR3 length: 15 amino acids.